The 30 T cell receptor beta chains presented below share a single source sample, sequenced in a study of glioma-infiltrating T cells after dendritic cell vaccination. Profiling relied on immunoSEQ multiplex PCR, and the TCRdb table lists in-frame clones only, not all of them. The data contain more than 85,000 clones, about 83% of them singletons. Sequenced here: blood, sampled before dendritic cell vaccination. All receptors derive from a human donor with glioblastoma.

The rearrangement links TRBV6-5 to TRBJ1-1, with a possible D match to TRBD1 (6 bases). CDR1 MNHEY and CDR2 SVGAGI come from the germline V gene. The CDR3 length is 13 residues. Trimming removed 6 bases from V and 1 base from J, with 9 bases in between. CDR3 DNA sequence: TGTGCCAGCAGACGACAGGAGAACACTGAAGCTTTCTTT. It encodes CASRRQENTEAFF.

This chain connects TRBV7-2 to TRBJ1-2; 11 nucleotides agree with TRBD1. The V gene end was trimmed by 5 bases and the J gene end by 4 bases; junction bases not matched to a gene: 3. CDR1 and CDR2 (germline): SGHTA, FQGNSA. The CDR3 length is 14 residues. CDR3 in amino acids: CASSPGTGGYGYTF. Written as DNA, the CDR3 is TGTGCCAGCAGCCCCGGGACAGGGGGCTATGGCTACACCTTC.

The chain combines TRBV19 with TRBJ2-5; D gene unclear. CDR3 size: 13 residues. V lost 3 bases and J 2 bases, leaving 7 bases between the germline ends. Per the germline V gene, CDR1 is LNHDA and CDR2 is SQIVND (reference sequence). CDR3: CASSMHRQETQYF. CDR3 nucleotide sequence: TGTGCCAGTAGTATGCATAGACAAGAGACCCAGTACTTC.

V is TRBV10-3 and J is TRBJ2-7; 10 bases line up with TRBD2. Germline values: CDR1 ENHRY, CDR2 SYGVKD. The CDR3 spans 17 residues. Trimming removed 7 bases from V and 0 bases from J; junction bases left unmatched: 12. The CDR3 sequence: CAITPGASGGPSYEQYF. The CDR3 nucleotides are TGTGCCATCACCCCCGGGGCTAGCGGGGGACCCTCCTACGAGCAGTACTTC.

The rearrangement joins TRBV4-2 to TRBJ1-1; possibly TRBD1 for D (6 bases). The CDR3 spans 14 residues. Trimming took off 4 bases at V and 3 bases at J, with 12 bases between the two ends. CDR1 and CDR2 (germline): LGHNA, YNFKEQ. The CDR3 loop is CASSLDRHDTEAFF. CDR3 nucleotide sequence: TGTGCCAGCAGCCTCGACAGGCACGACACTGAAGCTTTCTTT.

The chain's CDR3 is CASSPIQGNGHEQYF. CDR3 coding DNA: TGTGCCAGCAGCCCAATACAGGGGAATGGCCACGAGCAGTACTTC. The chain has TRBV4-2 and TRBJ2-7, with 7 bases that match TRBD1. The CDR3 runs to 15 residues. Germline assignment: CDR1 LGHNA and CDR2 YNFKEQ. The V segment lost 4 bases and the J segment 5 bases; nucleotides outside the gene matches: 11.

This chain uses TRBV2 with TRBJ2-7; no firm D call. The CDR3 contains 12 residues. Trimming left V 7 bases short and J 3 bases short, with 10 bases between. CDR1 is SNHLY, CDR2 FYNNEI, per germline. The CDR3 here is CASISPGYEQYF. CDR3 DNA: TGTGCCAGCATTTCACCCGGCTACGAGCAGTACTTC. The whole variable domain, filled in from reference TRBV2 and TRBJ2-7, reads EPEVTQTPSHQVTQMGQEVILRCVPISNHLYFYWYRQILGQKVEFLVSFYNNEISEKSEIFDDQFSVERPDGSNFTLKIRSTKLEDSAMYFCASISPGYEQYFGPGTRLTVT.

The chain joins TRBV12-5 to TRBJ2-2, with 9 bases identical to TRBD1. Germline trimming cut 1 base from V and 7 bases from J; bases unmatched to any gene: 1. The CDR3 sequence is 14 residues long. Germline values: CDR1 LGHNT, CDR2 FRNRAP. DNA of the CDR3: TGTGCTAGTGGTTTGGGACAGGGGGGCGGGGAGCTGTTTTTT. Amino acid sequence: CASGLGQGGGELFF.

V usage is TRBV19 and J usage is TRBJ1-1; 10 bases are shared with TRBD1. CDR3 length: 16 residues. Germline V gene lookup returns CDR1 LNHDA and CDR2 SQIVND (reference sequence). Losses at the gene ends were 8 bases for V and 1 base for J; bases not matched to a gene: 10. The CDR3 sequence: CASHAGQGRTNTEAFF. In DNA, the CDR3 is TGTGCCAGTCATGCGGGACAGGGGAGAACGAACACTGAAGCTTTCTTT.

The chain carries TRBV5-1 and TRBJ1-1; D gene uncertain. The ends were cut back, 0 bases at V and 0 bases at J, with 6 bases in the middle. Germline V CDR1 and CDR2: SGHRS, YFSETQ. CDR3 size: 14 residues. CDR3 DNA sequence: TGCGCCAGCAGCTTGGAGAGATTGAACACTGAAGCTTTCTTT. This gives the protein CASSLERLNTEAFF.

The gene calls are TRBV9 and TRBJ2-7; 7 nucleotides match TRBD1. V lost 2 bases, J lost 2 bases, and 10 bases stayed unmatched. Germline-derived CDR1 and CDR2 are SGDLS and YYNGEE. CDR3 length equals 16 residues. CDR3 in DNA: TGTGCCAGCAGCGTCACCGGACAGGCTCTCCCCTACGAGCAGTACTTC. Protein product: CASSVTGQALPYEQYF.

CDR3 in DNA: TGTGCCAGCAGCTGGGTGGCAGGGGGCGGAGATACGCAGTATTTT. This sequence encodes CASSWVAGGGDTQYF. The chain links TRBV7-2 to TRBJ2-3; 8 positions match TRBD1. V shed 4 bases and J 5 bases; nucleotides not matched to a gene: 8. Germline V gene sequence: CDR1 SGHTA, CDR2 FQGNSA. This CDR3 spans 15 amino acids.

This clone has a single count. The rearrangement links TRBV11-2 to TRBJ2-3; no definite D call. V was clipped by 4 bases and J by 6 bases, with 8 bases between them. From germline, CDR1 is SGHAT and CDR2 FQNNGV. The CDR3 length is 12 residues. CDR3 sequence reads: CASSSTRDTQYF. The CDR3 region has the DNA TGTGCCAGCAGCTCAACGAGGGATACGCAGTATTTT.

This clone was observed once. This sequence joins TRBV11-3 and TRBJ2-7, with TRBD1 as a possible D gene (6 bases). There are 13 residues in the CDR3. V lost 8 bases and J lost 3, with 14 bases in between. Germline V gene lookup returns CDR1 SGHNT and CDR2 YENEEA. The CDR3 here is CASGQTVYYEQYF. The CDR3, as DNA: TGTGCCAGCGGACAGACTGTTTACTACGAGCAGTACTTC.

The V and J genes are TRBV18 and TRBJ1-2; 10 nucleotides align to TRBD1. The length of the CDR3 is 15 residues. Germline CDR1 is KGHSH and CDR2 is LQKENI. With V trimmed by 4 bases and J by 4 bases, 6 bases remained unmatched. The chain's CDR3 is CASSQDRGVSYGYTF. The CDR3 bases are TGTGCCAGCTCACAGGACAGGGGGGTGAGCTATGGCTACACCTTC.

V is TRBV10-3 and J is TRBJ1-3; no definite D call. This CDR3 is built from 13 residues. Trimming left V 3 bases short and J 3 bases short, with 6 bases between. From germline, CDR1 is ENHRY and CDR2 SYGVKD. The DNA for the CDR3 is TGTGCCATCAGTGAAACTGTTGGAAACACCATATATTTT. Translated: CAISETVGNTIYF.

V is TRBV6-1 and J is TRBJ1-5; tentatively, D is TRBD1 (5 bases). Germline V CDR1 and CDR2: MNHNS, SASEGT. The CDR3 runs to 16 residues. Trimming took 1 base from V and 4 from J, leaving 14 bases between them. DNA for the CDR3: TGTGCCAGCAGTGAAGGTGGGCAGGGTGGGAATCAGCCCCAGCATTTT. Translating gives CASSEGGQGGNQPQHF.

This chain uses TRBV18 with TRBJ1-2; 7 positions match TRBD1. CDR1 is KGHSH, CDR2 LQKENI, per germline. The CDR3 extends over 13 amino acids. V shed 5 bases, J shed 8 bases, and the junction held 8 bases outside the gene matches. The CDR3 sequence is CASSTTGPGGYTF. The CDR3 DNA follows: TGTGCCAGCTCAACGACAGGGCCCGGCGGCTACACCTTC.

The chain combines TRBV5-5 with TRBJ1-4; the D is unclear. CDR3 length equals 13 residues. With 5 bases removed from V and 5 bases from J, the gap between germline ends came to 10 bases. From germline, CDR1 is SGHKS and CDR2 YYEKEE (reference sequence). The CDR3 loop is CASRTVGNEKLFF. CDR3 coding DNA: TGTGCCAGCAGAACAGTCGGCAATGAAAAACTGTTTTTT.

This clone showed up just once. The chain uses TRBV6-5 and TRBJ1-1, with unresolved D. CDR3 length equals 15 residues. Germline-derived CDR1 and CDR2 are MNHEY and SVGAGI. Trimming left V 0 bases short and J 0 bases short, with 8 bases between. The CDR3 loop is CASSYSDLLNTEAFF. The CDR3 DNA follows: TGTGCCAGCAGTTACTCGGACTTATTGAACACTGAAGCTTTCTTT.

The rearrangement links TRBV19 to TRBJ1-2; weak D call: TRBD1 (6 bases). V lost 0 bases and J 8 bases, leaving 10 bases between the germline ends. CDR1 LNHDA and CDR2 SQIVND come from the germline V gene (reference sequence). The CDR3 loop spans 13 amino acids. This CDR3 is CASSIEGARGYTF. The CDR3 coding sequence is TGTGCCAGTAGTATAGAGGGGGCGCGGGGCTACACCTTC.

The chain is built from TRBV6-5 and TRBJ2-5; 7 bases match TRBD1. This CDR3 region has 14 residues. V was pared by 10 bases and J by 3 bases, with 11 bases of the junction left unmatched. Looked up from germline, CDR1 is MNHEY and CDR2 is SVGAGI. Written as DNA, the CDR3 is TGTGCCACGAAACCGGTAGGGGGCGAAGAGACCCAGTACTTC. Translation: CATKPVGGEETQYF.

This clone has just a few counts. The CDR3 is CASSLTDRADTQYF. As DNA, the CDR3 is TGTGCCAGCTCACTCACGGACAGGGCAGATACGCAGTATTTT. V usage is TRBV18 and J usage is TRBJ2-3; 8 bases map to TRBD1. Germline V gene lookup returns CDR1 KGHSH and CDR2 LQKENI. CDR3 length: 14 residues. V trimming: 4 bases; J trimming: 4 bases; junction bases outside the gene matches: 4.

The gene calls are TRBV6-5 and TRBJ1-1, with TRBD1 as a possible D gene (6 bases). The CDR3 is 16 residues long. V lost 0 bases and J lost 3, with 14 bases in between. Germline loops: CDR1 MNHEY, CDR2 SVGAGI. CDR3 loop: CASSYSSSGVYTEAFF. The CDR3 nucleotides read TGTGCCAGCAGTTACTCAAGTTCAGGGGTGTACACTGAAGCTTTCTTT.

The CDR3 reads CASSTTGLEGNYGYTF. The CDR3 coding sequence is TGTGCCAGCAGTACGACAGGGCTGGAGGGAAACTATGGCTACACCTTC. This chain connects TRBV28 to TRBJ1-2, with TRBD1 matching over 7 bases. The germline CDR1 and CDR2 sequences are MDHEN and SYDVKM. The CDR3 spans 16 residues. The V and J ends lost 5 bases and 2 bases, in that order; junction bases with no gene match: 11.

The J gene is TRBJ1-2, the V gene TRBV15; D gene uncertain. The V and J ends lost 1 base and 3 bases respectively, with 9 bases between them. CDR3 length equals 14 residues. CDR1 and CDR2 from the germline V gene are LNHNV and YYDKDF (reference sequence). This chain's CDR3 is CATSRGSGYYGYTF. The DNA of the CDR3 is TGTGCCACCAGCAGAGGATCGGGTTACTATGGCTACACCTTC.

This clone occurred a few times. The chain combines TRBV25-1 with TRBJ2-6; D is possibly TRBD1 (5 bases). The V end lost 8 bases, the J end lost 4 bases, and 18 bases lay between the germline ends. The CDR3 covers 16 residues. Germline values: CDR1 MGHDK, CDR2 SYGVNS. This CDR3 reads CASLSGRAKGANVLTF. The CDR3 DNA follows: TGTGCCAGCCTCTCGGGCAGGGCGAAGGGGGCCAACGTCCTGACTTTC.

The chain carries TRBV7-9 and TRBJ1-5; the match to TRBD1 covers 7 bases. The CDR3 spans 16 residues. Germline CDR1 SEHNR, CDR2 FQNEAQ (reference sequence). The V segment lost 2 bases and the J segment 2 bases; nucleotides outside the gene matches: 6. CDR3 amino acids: CASSLTGTVGNQPQHF. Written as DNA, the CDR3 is TGTGCCAGCAGCTTAACCGGGACAGTCGGCAATCAGCCCCAGCATTTT.

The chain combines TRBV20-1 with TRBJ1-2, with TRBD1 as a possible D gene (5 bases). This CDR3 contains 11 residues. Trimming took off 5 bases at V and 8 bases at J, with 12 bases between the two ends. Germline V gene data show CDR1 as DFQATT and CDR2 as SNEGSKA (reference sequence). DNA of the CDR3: TGCAGTGCTGGGGGGGGAGGAGGCTACACCTTC. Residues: CSAGGGGGYTF.

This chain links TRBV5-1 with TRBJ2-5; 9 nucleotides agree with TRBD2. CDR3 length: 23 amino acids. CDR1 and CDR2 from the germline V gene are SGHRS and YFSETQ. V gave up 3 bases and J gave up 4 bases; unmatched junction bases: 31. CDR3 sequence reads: CASSSTLNPGLAGRLFGVETQYF. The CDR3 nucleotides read TGCGCCAGCAGCTCAACACTGAACCCTGGGCTAGCGGGACGGTTGTTTGGGGTAGAGACCCAGTACTTC. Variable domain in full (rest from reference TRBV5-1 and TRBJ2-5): KAGVTQTPRYLIKTRGQQVTLSCSPISGHRSVSWYQQTPGQGLQFLFEYFSETQRNKGNFPGRFSGRQFSNSRSEMNVSTLELGDSALYLCASSSTLNPGLAGRLFGVETQYFGPGTRLLVL.